Following are 19 T cell receptor beta chains from one sample sequenced in a study of identical twins. TCRdb processed the 5' RACE reads anew with MiXCR; each CDR3 protein has one entry. This sample has 400,000 to 550,000 distinct CDR3 sequences, with around an eighth found just once. These same data were also listed under a study on yellow fever vaccine responses in identical twins.

Sequences were obtained from CD4+ T cells sorted from blood. The receptors originated from a woman between 18 and 29 years old in good health.

The chain links TRBV7-2 to TRBJ2-7; D could derive from TRBD1 or TRBD2 (5 bases each). The CDR3 is 14 residues long. CDR1 is SGHTA and CDR2 is FQGNSA in the germline V gene. Trimming stripped 1 base from V and 6 bases from J, with 13 bases between. CDR3 residues: CASSLDQGAGEQYF. The CDR3 region has the DNA TGTGCCAGCAGCTTAGATCAAGGGGCGGGCGAGCAGTACTTC.

The chain has TRBV28 and TRBJ2-7, with D possibly being TRBD1 or TRBD2 (5 bases each). Germline loops: CDR1 MDHEN, CDR2 SYDVKM. This CDR3 contains 15 residues. The V gene lost 3 bases and the J gene lost 1 base, with 13 bases spanning the gap. CDR3 bases: TGTGCCAGCAGTTTTCCGGGGCCCGGATCCTACGAGCAGTACTTC. Amino acid sequence: CASSFPGPGSYEQYF.

This clonotype was seen a single time. J is TRBJ2-5 and V is TRBV20-1; 10 nucleotides match TRBD2. Looked up from germline, CDR1 is DFQATT and CDR2 is SNEGSKA (reference sequence). V shed 6 bases, J shed 5 bases, and the junction held 9 bases outside the gene matches. The CDR3 has 14 amino acids. The chain's CDR3 is CSARASGSVETQYF. The CDR3 coding sequence is TGCAGTGCGCGGGCTAGCGGGAGTGTGGAGACCCAGTACTTC.

This clonotype has more than one count but fewer than ten. The rearrangement joins TRBV20-1 to TRBJ1-5; weak D call: TRBD1 (5 bases). The germline gives CDR1 DFQATT, CDR2 SNEGSKA (reference sequence). The CDR3 contains 15 residues. V was clipped by 5 bases and J by 1 base, with 15 bases between them. The CDR3 DNA follows: TGCAGTGCTGAGATCGCGGGGGTGAGCAATCAGCCCCAGCATTTT. This encodes CSAEIAGVSNQPQHF.

As concerns this clonotype: A clone one base away is much larger, so this may be a read error. The rearrangement uses TRBV27 and TRBJ2-1; 7 bases fit TRBD1. V shed 10 bases and J 3 bases; nucleotides not matched to a gene: 9. In germline, CDR1 is MNHEY, CDR2 SMNVEV (reference sequence). The CDR3 length is 14 residues. The CDR3 coding sequence is TGTGCCACTCGAGGGGGCGGCTGCTACAATGAGCAGTTCTTC. Residues: CATRGGGCYNEQFF.

This chain uses TRBV12-3 or TRBV12-4 with TRBJ2-1; 12 bases match TRBD2. Trimming took 6 bases from V and 8 from J; bases not matched to a gene: 5. This CDR3 has 14 residues. The CDR3 DNA follows: TGTGCCAGCAGAACTAGCGGGGGGTTCCATGAGCAGTTCTTC. Protein sequence: CASRTSGGFHEQFF.

The chain carries TRBV20-1 and TRBJ2-7; TRBD1 is a possible D gene (6 bases). The germline gives CDR1 DFQATT, CDR2 SNEGSKA (reference sequence). Deletions cut 5 bases from V and 1 base from J, with 18 bases between. CDR3 size: 15 residues. CDR3 sequence (DNA): TGCAGTGCTTTTAAGGACAGAAAGACTTCCTACGAGCAGTACTTC. Its translation is CSAFKDRKTSYEQYF.

This clonotype was observed a few times. The chain carries TRBV6-1 and TRBJ2-7; tentative D call: TRBD1 (5 bases). V lost 7 bases and J 5 bases, leaving 18 bases between the germline ends. Germline V gives CDR1 MNHNS, CDR2 SASEGT. The CDR3 length is 14 residues. This chain's CDR3 is CASTSSREFHEQYF. CDR3 coding DNA: TGTGCCAGCACCTCGTCCAGGGAATTCCACGAGCAGTACTTC.

The V and J genes are TRBV4-3 and TRBJ2-2; 8 bases line up with TRBD2. Unmatched junction bases numbered 6, after V lost 1 base and J lost 5 bases. Germline-derived CDR1 and CDR2 are LGHNA and YSLEER. The CDR3 totals 16 residues. The CDR3 DNA sequence: TGCGCCAGCAGCCAAGTGGCCGGGACTAGGACCGGGGAGCTGTTTTTT. Its translation: CASSQVAGTRTGELFF.

This clonotype was observed many times. The genes are TRBV12-3 or TRBV12-4 and TRBJ2-7; D remains ambiguous. The CDR3 has 12 amino acids. V was trimmed by 5 bases and J by 4 bases, leaving 9 bases between them. The CDR3 region is CASSVGGYEQYF. The CDR3 DNA sequence: TGTGCCAGCAGTGTCGGCGGATACGAGCAGTACTTC.

V and J are TRBV6-1 and TRBJ2-7, with TRBD1 matching 8 bases. V lost 5 bases to trimming and J lost 1 base; unmatched junction nucleotides: 10. Per the germline V gene, CDR1 is MNHNS and CDR2 is SASEGT. CDR3 length: 16 residues. For the CDR3, the DNA is TGTGCCAGCAGTAGTCCCGGGACAGGTTATTCCTACGAGCAGTACTTC. This gives the protein CASSSPGTGYSYEQYF.

This clonotype was detected ten times or more. The gene calls are TRBV7-9 and TRBJ1-2; D unclear. Germline V gene lookup returns CDR1 SEHNR and CDR2 FQNEAQ (reference sequence). The length of the CDR3 is 14 residues. Trimming pared 1 base from V and 2 bases from J, leaving 8 bases between. The CDR3 region is CASSLGAGNYGYTF. DNA of the CDR3: TGTGCCAGCAGCTTAGGGGCGGGGAACTATGGCTACACCTTC. Together with reference TRBV7-9 and TRBJ1-2, the CDR3 gives the full variable domain: DTGVSQNPRHKITKRGQNVTFRCDPISEHNRLYWYRQTLGQGPEFLTYFQNEAQLEKSRLLSDRFSAERPKGSFSTLEIQRTEQGDSAMYLCASSLGAGNYGYTFGSGTRLTVV.

This clonotype has just a few counts. The genes are TRBV10-3 and TRBJ2-7; perhaps TRBD1 as D (6 bases). CDR1 is ENHRY and CDR2 is SYGVKD in the germline V gene. This CDR3 contains 14 residues. V was clipped by 10 bases and J by 2 bases, with 18 bases between them. CDR3 coding DNA: TGTGCCAGTCTCCAACCGACAGGTACCTACGAGCAGTACTTC. Its translation is CASLQPTGTYEQYF.

The chain links TRBV25-1 to TRBJ2-1; TRBD1 aligns across 9 bases. The CDR3 length is 16 residues. V dropped 0 bases and J dropped 6; count of bases not matched to a gene: 6. The germline CDR1 and CDR2 sequences are MGHDK and SYGVNS. The CDR3 spells CASSEYIGTGFNEQFF. The CDR3 DNA is TGTGCCAGCAGTGAATATATCGGGACAGGGTTCAATGAGCAGTTCTTC.

The chain combines TRBV10-3 with TRBJ2-2; perhaps TRBD1 as D (5 bases). V lost 6 bases and J 0 bases, leaving 8 bases between the germline ends. The V gene's germline CDR1 is ENHRY and CDR2 SYGVKD. This CDR3 has 14 residues. The CDR3 reads CAIRTDTNTGELFF. In DNA, the CDR3 is TGTGCCATCAGGACAGATACGAACACCGGGGAGCTGTTTTTT.

This clonotype occurred a few times. The gene calls are TRBV6-4 and TRBJ1-1, with 8 bases that match TRBD1. V lost 4 bases and J lost 11; bases outside the gene matches: 9. CDR3 length: 13 amino acids. Germline V gene lookup returns CDR1 MRHNA and CDR2 SNTAGT. CDR3 protein: CASSVSAGGMAFF. DNA of the CDR3: TGTGCCAGCAGTGTCAGTGCAGGGGGCATGGCTTTCTTT.

This clonotype was picked up a small number of times. CDR3 bases: TGTGCCAGCTCACCCGGACTCGGGACAGGGTTGTACAATGAGCAGTTCTTC. This encodes CASSPGLGTGLYNEQFF. The V call is TRBV18, the J call TRBJ2-1; 9 nucleotides line up with TRBD1. Germline CDR1 reads KGHSH; CDR2 reads LQKENI. The CDR3 extends over 17 amino acids. Trimming cost V 3 bases and J 4 bases; bases outside gene matches: 10.

Comments on this clonotype: One end of the junction is discordant with germline, which a read error may explain. The CDR3 here is CTTSRDEVTDTQYF. The CDR3, as DNA: TGTACCACCAGCAGAGACGAGGTCACAGATACGCAGTATTTT. J is TRBJ2-3 and V is TRBV15; D remains unclear. The CDR3 is 14 amino acids. Germline values: CDR1 LNHNV, CDR2 YYDKDF (reference sequence).

V is TRBV11-2 and J is TRBJ2-1; D may be TRBD1 or TRBD2 (5 bases each). CDR3 size: 18 residues. V was trimmed by 5 bases and J by 0 bases, leaving 20 bases between them. The V gene's germline CDR1 is SGHAT and CDR2 FQNNGV. The CDR3 loop is CASSPRGRGASSYNEQFF. For the CDR3, the DNA is TGTGCCAGCAGCCCAAGGGGTAGAGGGGCGAGCTCCTACAATGAGCAGTTCTTC.